A selection of T cell receptor beta chains follows, all from one sample in a study of naive and memory T cell subsets. TCRdb re-called the UMI-ligation and nested PCR reads with MiXCR, one entry per CDR3 protein. The profile shows around 90,000 distinct CDR3 sequences, over 7% of them singletons. The sequenced sample consisted of central memory CD4+ T cells from blood. These receptors were taken from a human donor in good health. Each CDR3 is given with its conserved first and last residue. The D gene is left open where the match is weak. A clone size is listed for some rows: how often the clone was seen (once, few, many), or a class if it is expanded.

>TRBJ2-2|TRBV27|NA|NA
TGTGCCAGCAGAATGTTGTCCGGGGAGCTGTTTTTT
CASRMLSGELFF
>TRBJ2-7|TRBV5-6|NA|many
TGTGCCAGCAGCCGACTCGGCGGGACCGGCTACGAGCAGTACTTC
CASSRLGGTGYEQYF
>TRBJ2-5|TRBV29-1|TRBD1|NA
TGCAGCGTTCGGTCCGACAGGGGTGAGACCCAGTACTTC
CSVRSDRGETQYF
>TRBJ1-5|TRBV29-1|NA|many
TGCAGCGTTGAAGTTATGCAGGGGCAGCCCCAGCATTTT
CSVEVMQGQPQHF
>TRBJ2-6|TRBV30|NA|many
TGTGCCTGGCACAGGGCTGGGGCCAACGTCCTGACTTTC
CAWHRAGANVLTF
>TRBJ2-3|TRBV12-3/TRBV12-4|NA|NA
TGTGCCAGCAGTTTAGCGCTGAGTAGCGGCCGAGTAGATACGCAGTATTTT
CASSLALSSGRVDTQYF
>TRBJ2-3|TRBV12-3/TRBV12-4|NA|few
TGTGCCAGCAGTCCAGGGGAGGGAGATACGCAGTATTTT
CASSPGEGDTQYF
>TRBJ2-1|TRBV20-1|TRBD2|NA
TGCAGTGCGACACTAGCGGGGGGCACCTACAATGAGCAGTTCTTC
CSATLAGGTYNEQFF
>TRBJ2-1|TRBV24-1|NA|many
TGTGCCACCAGTGGCGTACAGGGCTACTCCTACAATGAGCAGTTCTTC
CATSGVQGYSYNEQFF
>TRBJ1-5|TRBV10-3|NA|many
TGTGCCATCAGTGAGTCAGGGGTAGGAAGCAATCAGCCCCAGCATTTT
CAISESGVGSNQPQHF
>TRBJ1-2|TRBV3-1|NA|NA
TGTGCCAGCAGCCAGGACGGGAGGCCCTATGGCTACACCTTC
CASSQDGRPYGYTF